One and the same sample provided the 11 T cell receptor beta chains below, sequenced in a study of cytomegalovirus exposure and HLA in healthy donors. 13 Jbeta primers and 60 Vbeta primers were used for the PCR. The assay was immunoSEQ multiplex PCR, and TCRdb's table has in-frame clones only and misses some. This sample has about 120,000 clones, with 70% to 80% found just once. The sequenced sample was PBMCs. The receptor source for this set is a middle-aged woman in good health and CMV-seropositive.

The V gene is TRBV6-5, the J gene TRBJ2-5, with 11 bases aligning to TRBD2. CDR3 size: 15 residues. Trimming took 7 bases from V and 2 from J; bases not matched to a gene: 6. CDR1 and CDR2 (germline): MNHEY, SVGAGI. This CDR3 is CASTRGLAEQETQYF. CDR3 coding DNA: TGTGCCAGCACCCGGGGACTAGCGGAACAAGAGACCCAGTACTTC.

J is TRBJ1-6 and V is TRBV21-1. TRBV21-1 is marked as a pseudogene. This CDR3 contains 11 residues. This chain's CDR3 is CASAVNSPLHF. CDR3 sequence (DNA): TGTGCCTCCGCGGTTAATTCACCCCTCCACTTT.

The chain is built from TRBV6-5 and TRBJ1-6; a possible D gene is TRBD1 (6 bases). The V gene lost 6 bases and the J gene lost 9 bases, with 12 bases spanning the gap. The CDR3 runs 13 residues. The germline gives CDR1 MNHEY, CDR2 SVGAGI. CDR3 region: CASSLIGGSPLHF. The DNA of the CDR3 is TGTGCCAGCAGCCTTATAGGGGGTTCACCCCTCCACTTT.

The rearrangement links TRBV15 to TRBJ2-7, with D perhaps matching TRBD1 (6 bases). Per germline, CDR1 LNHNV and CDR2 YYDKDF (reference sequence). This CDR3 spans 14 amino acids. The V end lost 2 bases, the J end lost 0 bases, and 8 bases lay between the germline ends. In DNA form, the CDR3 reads TGTGCCACCAGCAGATCACAGGGCTCCTACGAGCAGTACTTC. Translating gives CATSRSQGSYEQYF.

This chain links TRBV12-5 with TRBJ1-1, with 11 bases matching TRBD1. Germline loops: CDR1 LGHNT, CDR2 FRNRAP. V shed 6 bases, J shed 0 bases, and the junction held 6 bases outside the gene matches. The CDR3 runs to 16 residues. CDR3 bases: TGTGCTAGTGGGCGGGGACAGGGGGGTATGAACACTGAAGCTTTCTTT. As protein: CASGRGQGGMNTEAFF.

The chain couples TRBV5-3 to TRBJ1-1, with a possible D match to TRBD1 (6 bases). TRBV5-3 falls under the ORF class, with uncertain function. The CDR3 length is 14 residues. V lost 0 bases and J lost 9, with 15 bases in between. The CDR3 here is CARSLDRAYSQAFF. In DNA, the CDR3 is TGTGCCAGAAGCTTGGACAGGGCCTATTCCCAAGCTTTCTTT.

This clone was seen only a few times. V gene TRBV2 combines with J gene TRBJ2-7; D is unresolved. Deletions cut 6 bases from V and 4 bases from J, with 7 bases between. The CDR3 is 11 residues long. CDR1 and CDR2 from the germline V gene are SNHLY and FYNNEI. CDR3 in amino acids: CASRASYEQYF. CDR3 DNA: TGTGCCAGCAGAGCAAGTTACGAGCAGTACTTC.

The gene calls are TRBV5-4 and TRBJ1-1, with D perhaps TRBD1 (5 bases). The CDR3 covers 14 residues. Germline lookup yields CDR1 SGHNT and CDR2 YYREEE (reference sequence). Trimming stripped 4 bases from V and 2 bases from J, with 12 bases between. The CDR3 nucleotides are TGTGCCAGCAGCGAGTCGACAGTAAACACTGAAGCTTTCTTT. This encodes CASSESTVNTEAFF.

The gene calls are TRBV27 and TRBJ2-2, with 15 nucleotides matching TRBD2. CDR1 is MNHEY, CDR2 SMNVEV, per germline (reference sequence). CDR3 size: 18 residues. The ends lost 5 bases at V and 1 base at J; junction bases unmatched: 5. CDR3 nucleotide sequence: TGTGCCAGCAGTCCAGGACTAGCGGGAGGGATGAACACCGGGGAGCTGTTTTTT. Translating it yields CASSPGLAGGMNTGELFF.

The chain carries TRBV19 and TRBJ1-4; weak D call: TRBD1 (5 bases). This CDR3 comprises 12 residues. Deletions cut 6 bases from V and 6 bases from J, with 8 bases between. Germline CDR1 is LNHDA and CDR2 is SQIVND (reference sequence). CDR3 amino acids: CASRDMYEKLFF. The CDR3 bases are TGTGCCAGTAGGGACATGTATGAAAAACTGTTTTTT.

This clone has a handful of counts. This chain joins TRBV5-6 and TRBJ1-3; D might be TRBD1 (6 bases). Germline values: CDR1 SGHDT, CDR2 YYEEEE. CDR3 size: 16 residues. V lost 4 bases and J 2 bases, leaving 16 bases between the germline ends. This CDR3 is CASSPDGGATGNTIYF. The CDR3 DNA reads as TGTGCCAGCAGCCCTGATGGGGGGGCAACTGGAAACACCATATATTTT.